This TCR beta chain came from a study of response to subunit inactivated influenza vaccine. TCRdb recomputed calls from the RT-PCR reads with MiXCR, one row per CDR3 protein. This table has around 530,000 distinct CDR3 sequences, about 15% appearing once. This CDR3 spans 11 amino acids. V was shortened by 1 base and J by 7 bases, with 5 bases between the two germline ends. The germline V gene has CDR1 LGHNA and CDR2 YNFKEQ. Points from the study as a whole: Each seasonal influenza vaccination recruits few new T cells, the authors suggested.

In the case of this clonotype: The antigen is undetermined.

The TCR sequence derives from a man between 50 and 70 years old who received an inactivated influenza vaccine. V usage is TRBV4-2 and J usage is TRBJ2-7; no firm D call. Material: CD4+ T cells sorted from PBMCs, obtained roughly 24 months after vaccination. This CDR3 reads CASSQAVEQYF. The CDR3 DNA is TGTGCCAGCAGCCAAGCGGTTGAGCAGTACTTC.